This TCR beta chain was found in a study of technical replicates of blood from a few donors. Some clones are missing from TCRdb's copy, which holds only in-frame ones; the method was immunoSEQ multiplex PCR. The sample has 60,000 to 80,000 clones, roughly 89% seen once. Germline V CDR1 and CDR2: LNHDA, SQIVND (reference sequence). CDR3 length: 15 residues. Losses at the gene ends were 3 bases for V and 5 bases for J; bases not matched to a gene: 3. The sample taken for sequencing was PBMCs. The chain is built from TRBV19 and TRBJ1-6; 8 bases line up with TRBD1. The receptor comes from a human donor in good health. Some clones in this sample may be carry-over from other donors' samples. The CDR3 protein is CASSIRTGNNSPLHF. CDR3 DNA sequence: TGTGCCAGTAGTATTCGGACAGGGAATAATTCACCCCTCCACTTT.